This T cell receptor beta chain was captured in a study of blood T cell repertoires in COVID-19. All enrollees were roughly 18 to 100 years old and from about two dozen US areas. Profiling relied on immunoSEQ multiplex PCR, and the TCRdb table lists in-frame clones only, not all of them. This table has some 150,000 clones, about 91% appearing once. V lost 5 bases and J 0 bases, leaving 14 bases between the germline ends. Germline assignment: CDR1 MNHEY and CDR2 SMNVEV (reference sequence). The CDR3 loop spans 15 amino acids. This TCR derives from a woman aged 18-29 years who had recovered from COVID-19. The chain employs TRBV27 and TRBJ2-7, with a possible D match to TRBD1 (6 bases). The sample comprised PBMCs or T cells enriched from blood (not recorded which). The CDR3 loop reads CASSPADRRSYEQYF. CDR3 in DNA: TGTGCCAGCAGTCCAGCCGACAGGCGCTCCTACGAGCAGTACTTC.